This TCR beta chain emerged from a study of Graves' ophthalmopathy and Graves' hyperthyroidism. RNA transcripts provided the template for amplifying TCR beta CDR3 regions. A first-round RT-PCR used HTBI primers, followed by a second-round multiplex PCR. Each CDR3 protein gets one entry after TCRdb re-called the multiplex PCR reads with MiXCR. The sample lists 400,000 to 450,000 distinct CDR3 sequences, under 25% occurring once. Trimming left V 0 bases short and J 5 bases short, with 13 bases between. This CDR3 contains 15 residues. The germline gives CDR1 SNHLY, CDR2 FYNNEI. This clonotype was counted at least ten times. Hyperthyroidism qualified as stable when ophthalmopathy did not develop within 18 months of follow-up.

The chain employs TRBV2 and TRBJ2-5; tentatively, D is TRBD2 (5 bases). Sequenced material: peripheral blood. The sequence was obtained from a woman younger than 30 with stable Graves' hyperthyroidism. CDR3 amino acids: CASSEAGVRWETQYF. CDR3 DNA: TGTGCCAGCAGTGAAGCGGGAGTGCGGTGGGAGACCCAGTACTTC.